The 5 T cell receptor beta chains below were found in one sample sequenced in a study of blood T cell repertoires in COVID-19. Clones were sequenced by immunoSEQ multiplex PCR, and TCRdb holds only the in-frame ones, with some missing. In the table there are some 98,000 clones, approximately 84% of which are singletons. The specimen was peripheral blood. The receptors shown here come from a man between 65 and 85 years old with acute or convalescent COVID-19.

This clone showed up just once. The genes are TRBV5-1 and TRBJ1-1, with a tentative D call TRBD1 (5 bases). Per germline, CDR1 SGHRS and CDR2 YFSETQ. The CDR3 is 16 amino acids. With 3 bases removed from V and 0 bases from J, the gap between germline ends came to 15 bases. The CDR3 reads CASSSRQGAMNTEAFF. In DNA form, the CDR3 reads TGCGCCAGCAGCTCCAGGCAGGGCGCCATGAACACTGAAGCTTTCTTT. The complete variable domain, with remaining parts taken from reference TRBV5-1 and TRBJ1-1, reads KAGVTQTPRYLIKTRGQQVTLSCSPISGHRSVSWYQQTPGQGLQFLFEYFSETQRNKGNFPGRFSGRQFSNSRSEMNVSTLELGDSALYLCASSSRQGAMNTEAFFGQGTRLTVV.

The chain has TRBV6-5 and TRBJ1-6; TRBD1 matches 7 bases. Germline-derived CDR1 and CDR2 are MNHEY and SVGAGI. This CDR3 is built from 14 residues. Trimming removed 11 bases from V and 7 bases from J; junction bases left unmatched: 11. The CDR3: CAGRQGLLNSPLHF. The CDR3 DNA sequence: TGTGCCGGTAGACAGGGATTGTTAAATTCACCCCTCCACTTT.

The chain recombines TRBV19 with TRBJ2-3; 11 nucleotides match TRBD1. J lost 1 base, V lost 6 bases, and 3 bases had no gene match. Germline lookup yields CDR1 LNHDA and CDR2 SQIVND (reference sequence). The CDR3 contains 15 residues. The CDR3 spells CASRGQGEGTDTQYF. In DNA, the CDR3 is TGTGCCAGTAGGGGACAGGGGGAGGGCACAGATACGCAGTATTTT.

The chain has TRBV6-6 and TRBJ1-3, with D unresolved. This CDR3 contains 14 residues. Per germline, CDR1 MNHNY and CDR2 SVGAGI (reference sequence). V was pared by 7 bases and J by 0 bases, with 10 bases between. Here the CDR3 reads CASKPGSSGNTIYF. The CDR3 DNA is TGTGCCAGCAAACCGGGTAGCTCTGGAAACACCATATATTTT.

The chain carries TRBV28 and TRBJ2-1; 8 nucleotides line up with TRBD1. V shed 7 bases and J 5 bases; nucleotides not matched to a gene: 13. The germline CDR1 and CDR2 sequences are MDHEN and SYDVKM. The CDR3 extends over 16 amino acids. CDR3 in amino acids: CASTKFAGTGNNEQFF. The CDR3 DNA reads TGTGCCAGCACCAAGTTCGCCGGGACAGGAAACAATGAGCAGTTCTTC. Variable domain in full (rest from reference TRBV28 and TRBJ2-1): DVKVTQSSRYLVKRTGEKVFLECVQDMDHENMFWYRQDPGLGLRLIYFSYDVKMKEKGDIPEGYSVSREKKERFSLILESASTNQTSMYLCASTKFAGTGNNEQFFGPGTRLTVL.